Sequencing of this TCR beta chain was carried out in a study of T cells in Graves' hyperthyroidism and ophthalmopathy. The CDR3 contains 18 residues. V shed 1 base and J 0 bases; nucleotides not matched to a gene: 7. CDR1 and CDR2 from the germline V gene are SGHRS and YFSETQ. This clonotype was counted between two and nine times. Its antigen remains unidentified. Findings and caveats of the study: Model predictions of ophthalmopathy came a median approximately 6.5 months before onset.

TCR beta CDR3 regions were amplified from RNA transcripts. HTBI primers were used for first-round RT-PCR of the TCR CDR3. TCRdb re-derived calls from the multiplex PCR reads in MiXCR, one entry per CDR3 protein. In the table there are approximately 690,000 distinct CDR3 sequences, around 20% of which are singletons. Source material: blood. This clonotype was obtained from a man aged 30-40 years with Graves' ophthalmopathy. The V gene is TRBV5-1, the J gene TRBJ1-5; 10 bases are a match to TRBD1. CDR3 protein: CASSLRARDRGSNQPQHF. The CDR3 nucleotides read TGCGCCAGCAGCTTGCGGGCCCGGGACAGGGGTAGCAATCAGCCCCAGCATTTT.